The 20 T cell receptor beta chains below all came from one sample that was sequenced in a study of T cell responses to AZD1222 COVID-19 vaccine. Sequenced by immunoSEQ multiplex PCR; TCRdb stores in-frame clones only, minus some. The repertoire consists of fewer than 200,000 clones, with 85% to 95% occurring once and the leading ten covering 1% to 1.5%. The input for sequencing was peripheral blood, taken on day 0 of AZD1222 vaccination. The receptors stem from an adult in good health.

This chain links TRBV5-4 with TRBJ1-3; D call uncertain. The CDR3 sequence is 14 residues long. Per germline, CDR1 SGHNT and CDR2 YYREEE (reference sequence). Trimming left V 0 bases short and J 2 bases short, with 6 bases between. As DNA, the CDR3 is TGTGCCAGCAGCTTGGAGGTTACTGGAAACACCATATATTTT. Residues: CASSLEVTGNTIYF.

This clone was seen a single time. The V call is TRBV5-1, the J call TRBJ2-5, with 7 positions matching TRBD2. V dropped 3 bases and J dropped 5; count of bases not matched to a gene: 13. Germline assignment: CDR1 SGHRS and CDR2 YFSETQ. The CDR3 has 16 amino acids. The CDR3: CASSSGLVSDSETQYF. The CDR3 coding sequence is TGCGCCAGCAGCTCAGGACTAGTATCTGATTCTGAGACCCAGTACTTC.

The V and J genes are TRBV7-2 and TRBJ1-2; TRBD1 aligns across 8 bases. The CDR3 contains 16 residues. The germline V gene encodes CDR1 SGHTA and CDR2 FQGNSA. With 5 bases clipped from V and 6 bases from J, the junction kept 14 bases outside the gene matches. The DNA of the CDR3 is TGTGCCAGCAGCCAAGACCGGGACAGGCTTCGCCATGGCTACACCTTC. Protein: CASSQDRDRLRHGYTF.

Written as DNA, the CDR3 is TGTGCCAGCAGCTTAGGACAGGGAAGGGAAAAACTGTTTTTT. Encoded protein: CASSLGQGREKLFF. The chain couples TRBV11-2 to TRBJ1-4; 7 bases match TRBD1. Trimming took 1 base from V and 8 from J; bases not matched to a gene: 4. CDR1 and CDR2 (germline): SGHAT, FQNNGV. The CDR3 totals 14 residues.

This clone has only one observation. This same CDR3 is encoded by further DNA sequences in the sample. This sequence joins TRBV7-9 and TRBJ1-1, with 7 nucleotides matching TRBD1. CDR1 is SEHNR and CDR2 is FQNEAQ in the germline V gene (reference sequence). This CDR3 is 13 amino acids long. V lost 6 bases and J lost 0; bases outside the gene matches: 1. The CDR3 DNA reads TGTGCCAGCAGAGACAGGGTGAACACTGAAGCTTTCTTT. This gives the protein CASRDRVNTEAFF.

The CDR3 is CASSAGQGRGQETQYF. The CDR3 DNA reads TGTGCCAGCAGTGCGGGGCAGGGTAGGGGTCAGGAGACCCAGTACTTC. This rearrangement joins TRBV2 to TRBJ2-5, with D possibly called TRBD1 or TRBD2 (5 bases each). This CDR3 has 16 residues. Per germline, CDR1 SNHLY and CDR2 FYNNEI. V was cut by 4 bases and J by 5 bases, with 20 bases left in between. Full variable domain (rest looked up from reference TRBV2 and TRBJ2-5): EPEVTQTPSHQVTQMGQEVILRCVPISNHLYFYWYRQILGQKVEFLVSFYNNEISEKSEIFDDQFSVERPDGSNFTLKIRSTKLEDSAMYFCASSAGQGRGQETQYFGPGTRLLVL.

The V call is TRBV28, the J call TRBJ1-6, with TRBD1 matching over 7 bases. V shed 6 bases, J shed 10 bases, and the junction held 15 bases outside the gene matches. Germline V lookup: CDR1 MDHEN, CDR2 SYDVKM. The CDR3 has 16 residues. The CDR3, as DNA: TGTGCCAGCAGAACCGCTCAGACAGGGCCGAACTCACCCCTCCACTTT. Its translation: CASRTAQTGPNSPLHF.

The chain combines TRBV12-5 with TRBJ1-2; D perhaps matches TRBD1 (5 bases). The CDR3 contains 13 residues. The germline CDR1 and CDR2 sequences are LGHNT and FRNRAP. Deletions cut 6 bases from V and 8 bases from J, with 16 bases between. The CDR3 DNA is TGTGCTAGTGGGCCTCAGGGAAGGCTCGGCTACACCTTC. Encoded protein: CASGPQGRLGYTF.

The CDR3 nucleotides read TGCAGTGGGATAATTGATACGCAGTATTTT. As protein: CSGIIDTQYF. V usage is TRBV20-1 and J usage is TRBJ2-3, with no clear D. Germline CDR1 is DFQATT and CDR2 is SNEGSKA (reference sequence). The ends were cut back, 7 bases at V and 6 bases at J, with 8 bases in the middle. The CDR3 runs 10 residues.

Concerning this clone: The same CDR3 also results from other DNA sequences found in this sample. The V and J genes are TRBV18 and TRBJ1-3; D not certain. V lost 1 base, J lost 1 base, and 5 bases lay in between. The CDR3 loop spans 14 amino acids. The V gene's germline CDR1 is KGHSH and CDR2 LQKENI. Here the CDR3 reads CASSPQGSGNTIYF. CDR3 DNA: TGTGCCAGCTCACCACAGGGATCTGGAAACACCATATATTTT.

Only one count was recorded for this clone. The chain has TRBV29-1 and TRBJ1-1; TRBD1 aligns across 8 bases. J was trimmed by 0 bases and V by 5 bases; bases with no gene match: 5. This CDR3 is 14 amino acids long. Germline values: CDR1 SQVTM, CDR2 ANQGSEA. The chain's CDR3 is CSVWQGAMNTEAFF. CDR3 bases: TGCAGCGTTTGGCAGGGGGCCATGAACACTGAAGCTTTCTTT.

This clone was counted once. This rearrangement joins TRBV19 to TRBJ2-3; D is possibly TRBD1 or TRBD2 (5 bases each). The CDR3 sequence is 15 residues long. Trimming took off 3 bases at V and 0 bases at J, with 10 bases between the two ends. Germline V gene lookup returns CDR1 LNHDA and CDR2 SQIVND (reference sequence). The CDR3 region has the DNA TGTGCCAGTAGTATGGGGGTTAGTAGCACAGATACGCAGTATTTT. Its protein is CASSMGVSSTDTQYF.

V and J are TRBV28 and TRBJ2-7; 11 bases line up with TRBD1. The CDR3 loop spans 18 amino acids. Germline V gives CDR1 MDHEN, CDR2 SYDVKM. After removal of 5 bases from V and 1 base from J, the junction contained 13 bases not matched to a gene. CDR3 amino acids: CASSPGQGGVHLSYEQYF. The DNA for the CDR3 is TGTGCCAGCAGTCCGGGACAGGGGGGCGTGCACTTATCCTACGAGCAGTACTTC.

The chain joins TRBV19 to TRBJ1-1; D is perhaps TRBD1 (5 bases). Germline V gene sequence: CDR1 LNHDA, CDR2 SQIVND (reference sequence). Trimming removed 3 bases at V and 0 bases at J, with 11 bases between. This CDR3 contains 15 residues. CDR3 in amino acids: CASSILGRVNTEAFF. The DNA of the CDR3 is TGTGCCAGTAGTATTCTAGGCAGGGTGAACACTGAAGCTTTCTTT. Full variable domain (outside the CDR3, taken from reference TRBV19 and TRBJ1-1): DGGITQSPKYLFRKEGQNVTLSCEQNLNHDAMYWYRQDPGQGLRLIYYSQIVNDFQKGDIAEGYSVSREKKESFPLTVTSAQKNPTAFYLCASSILGRVNTEAFFGQGTRLTVV.

As DNA, the CDR3 is TGTGCCAGCACCCCCCGGAGAGGGGGCAATCAGCCCCAGCATTTT. It yields the protein CASTPRRGGNQPQHF. This rearrangement joins TRBV28 to TRBJ1-5, with D possibly matching TRBD1 (5 bases). CDR3 size: 15 residues. Germline CDR1 reads MDHEN; CDR2 reads SYDVKM. V was trimmed by 7 bases and J by 2 bases, leaving 15 bases between them. The variable domain in full, with the rest retrieved from reference TRBV28 and TRBJ1-5, is DVKVTQSSRYLVKRTGEKVFLECVQDMDHENMFWYRQDPGLGLRLIYFSYDVKMKEKGDIPEGYSVSREKKERFSLILESASTNQTSMYLCASTPRRGGNQPQHFGDGTRLSIL.

V is TRBV13 and J is TRBJ1-2; no reliable D call. Between the trimmed V and J ends, which lost 5 bases and 2 bases, there was a span of 18 bases. The germline V gene encodes CDR1 PRHDT and CDR2 FYEKMQ (reference sequence). The CDR3 length is 16 residues. The CDR3 DNA sequence: TGTGCCAGCAGCCAAATTCGCCCGACGGTGAACTATGGCTACACCTTC. Translation: CASSQIRPTVNYGYTF.

The rearrangement uses TRBV4-2 and TRBJ2-6, with a possible D match to TRBD2 (7 bases). V gave up 2 bases and J gave up 2 bases, with 10 bases separating them. CDR1 LGHNA and CDR2 YNFKEQ come from the germline V gene. The CDR3 contains 16 residues. CDR3 residues: CASSQYGGPGANVLTF. The CDR3 nucleotides are TGTGCCAGCAGCCAATACGGGGGGCCTGGGGCCAACGTCCTGACTTTC.

DNA of the CDR3: TGTGCCAGCAGCCGGGCAGAGCCAGAGACCCAGTACTTC. This gives the protein CASSRAEPETQYF. The V and J genes are TRBV3-1 (or the pseudogene TRBV3-2) and TRBJ2-5; D unresolved. Trimming left V 4 bases short and J 4 bases short, with 10 bases between. The CDR3 runs 13 residues. Germline V gene lookup returns CDR1 LGHDT and CDR2 YNNKEL (reference sequence).

V usage is TRBV2 and J usage is TRBJ1-4; D may be TRBD1 (5 bases). CDR3 size: 13 residues. Germline CDR1 reads SNHLY; CDR2 reads FYNNEI. Trimming cost V 1 base and J 8 bases, with 8 bases left between them. The CDR3 bases are TGTGCCAGCAGTGAAGTAAGGGGCGAAAAACTGTTTTTT. Protein product: CASSEVRGEKLFF.

The chain combines TRBV19 with TRBJ1-5; D possibly corresponds to TRBD1 (6 bases). The length of the CDR3 is 14 residues. The V gene lost 5 bases and the J gene lost 4 bases, with 12 bases spanning the gap. The germline gives CDR1 LNHDA, CDR2 SQIVND (reference sequence). CDR3 sequence (DNA): TGTGCCAGTAGTCGGGGGCAGGGGAATCAGCCCCAGCATTTT. It is translated as CASSRGQGNQPQHF.